This is a list of T cell receptor beta chains from one sample in a study of blood T cell repertoires in COVID-19. Measured with immunoSEQ multiplex PCR; TCRdb has only the in-frame clones, and not every one. In the table there are over 85,000 clones, 70% to 90% of which are singletons. The sample consisted of peripheral blood. The receptors were sampled from a human donor in a cohort sampled during active COVID-19. Both conserved end residues are part of each CDR3. Fields, in order: D gene, V gene, J gene, CDR3 length, clone size, CDR3 protein. The D gene is left open where the match is weak. Size tells how often a clone was seen (once, few, many) or the class of an expanded clone, and some rows leave it out.

D: .
V: TRBV6-5
J: TRBJ1-2
length: 15
size: .
CDR3: CASSYSTQGIYGYTF

D: TRBD2
V: TRBV6-5
J: TRBJ2-1
length: 14
size: .
CDR3: CASSTSGRPGEQFF

D: .
V: TRBV10-1
J: TRBJ2-7
length: 12
size: .
CDR3: CASSGGSYEQYF

D: .
V: TRBV7-2
J: TRBJ2-7
length: 15
size: .
CDR3: CASSLDPQRRYEQYF

D: TRBD2
V: TRBV3-1/TRBV3-2
J: TRBJ2-7
length: 15
size: .
CDR3: CASTMSGTTSYEQYF

D: .
V: TRBV28
J: TRBJ2-3
length: 15
size: .
CDR3: CASSWGDRGTDTQYF

D: .
V: TRBV30
J: TRBJ1-1
length: 12
size: .
CDR3: CAWSESVTEAFF

D: .
V: TRBV10-2
J: TRBJ1-1
length: 13
size: .
CDR3: CASSTPGNTEAFF

D: .
V: TRBV24-1
J: TRBJ2-1
length: 16
size: .
CDR3: CATSDFQRTDRNEQFF

D: TRBD1
V: TRBV18
J: TRBJ2-7
length: 14
size: .
CDR3: CASSPGTGGYEQYF

D: .
V: TRBV7-2
J: TRBJ1-1
length: 13
size: .
CDR3: CASSPQKNTEAFF

D: .
V: TRBV6-5
J: TRBJ2-7
length: 12
size: .
CDR3: CASSYLEDEQYF

D: TRBD1
V: TRBV7-9
J: TRBJ2-1
length: 13
size: .
CDR3: CASSETGVNEQFF

D: TRBD1
V: TRBV5-6
J: TRBJ1-2
length: 16
size: .
CDR3: CASSLYGTESSYGYTF

D: .
V: TRBV4-1
J: TRBJ1-5
length: 15
size: .
CDR3: CASSQEGRENQPQHF

D: TRBD1
V: TRBV6-6
J: TRBJ2-7
length: 17
size: few
CDR3: CASSPPVAGTGAGEQYF

D: .
V: TRBV11-2
J: TRBJ2-1
length: 13
size: .
CDR3: CASSSSATSFLFF

D: .
V: TRBV19
J: TRBJ1-6
length: 13
size: .
CDR3: CASSITGYSPLHF

D: .
V: TRBV4-2
J: TRBJ2-1
length: 15
size: .
CDR3: CASSRERLGGNEQFF

D: .
V: TRBV5-4
J: TRBJ2-7
length: 14
size: .
CDR3: CASSPDSFSYEQYF

D: .
V: TRBV6-5
J: TRBJ1-1
length: 14
size: .
CDR3: CASSYLDRNTEAFF

D: .
V: TRBV6-2/TRBV6-3
J: TRBJ1-1
length: 16
size: .
CDR3: CASSYLEGVMNTEAFF

D: .
V: TRBV20-1
J: TRBJ1-5
length: 12
size: few
CDR3: CSASLPSQPQHF

D: TRBD1
V: TRBV10-3
J: TRBJ1-1
length: 13
size: .
CDR3: CAIRRDRGTEAFF

D: TRBD1
V: TRBV5-5
J: TRBJ1-2
length: 15
size: .
CDR3: CASSLQRQGNYGYTF

D: .
V: TRBV3-1/TRBV3-2
J: TRBJ1-6
length: 13
size: .
CDR3: CASSQGGDSPLHF

D: .
V: TRBV11-1
J: TRBJ2-3
length: 15
size: .
CDR3: CASSILGGATDTQYF

D: TRBD1
V: TRBV24-1
J: TRBJ2-5
length: 15
size: .
CDR3: CATSDPGTGGETQYF

D: .
V: TRBV27
J: TRBJ2-1
length: 14
size: .
CDR3: CASAPGSSYNEQFF

D: .
V: TRBV30
J: TRBJ2-7
length: 11
size: .
CDR3: CAWSATYEQYF

D: TRBD1
V: TRBV5-1
J: TRBJ1-2
length: 15
size: .
CDR3: CASRPTGMLHYGYTF

D: TRBD1
V: TRBV7-9
J: TRBJ2-5
length: 17
size: .
CDR3: CASSLADRGPAIETQYF

D: .
V: TRBV4-3
J: TRBJ2-1
length: 15
size: .
CDR3: CASSRNGQNFNEQFF

D: TRBD1
V: TRBV11-2
J: TRBJ2-7
length: 14
size: .
CDR3: CASSRQGFSYEQYF

D: .
V: TRBV27
J: TRBJ2-6
length: 20
size: .
CDR3: CASSSSLLGLGETGANVLTF

D: .
V: TRBV4-2
J: TRBJ1-4
length: 15
size: .
CDR3: CASSQDVGTAEKLFF

D: .
V: TRBV7-9
J: TRBJ2-1
length: 18
size: .
CDR3: CASRRLESALLVIDEQFF

D: .
V: TRBV30
J: TRBJ2-5
length: 12
size: once
CDR3: CAWSGLQETQYF

D: TRBD2
V: TRBV4-2
J: TRBJ2-7
length: 12
size: .
CDR3: CASSVAGYEQYF

D: .
V: TRBV19
J: TRBJ1-5
length: 14
size: .
CDR3: CASSMRAYNQPQHF

D: .
V: TRBV19
J: TRBJ2-6
length: 14
size: .
CDR3: CASMGSSGANVLTF

D: .
V: TRBV4-1
J: TRBJ2-3
length: 16
size: .
CDR3: CASSQDPQIWRDTQYF

D: TRBD2
V: TRBV10-3
J: TRBJ2-3
length: 16
size: .
CDR3: CASRISGGGATDTQYF

D: TRBD1
V: TRBV7-9
J: TRBJ2-4
length: 17
size: .
CDR3: CASSPGGGTGARNIQYF

D: .
V: TRBV19
J: TRBJ1-1
length: 14
size: .
CDR3: CASSTGLLGTEAFF